Below, 27 T cell receptor beta chains from the same sample are listed, as sequenced in a study of CD8+ T cells in alopecia areata. RNA was isolated and reverse transcribed to cDNA, the sequencing template. Only in-frame clones appear in the TCRdb table, and some are missing; sequencing was by immunoSEQ multiplex PCR. The sample yields more than 95,000 clones, roughly two fifths seen once. Sequencing was performed on CD4+ T cells sorted from blood. Receptor source: a human donor with alopecia areata.

This clone was detected many times. The V call is TRBV20-1, the J call TRBJ1-1; D gene unclear. The CDR3 loop spans 11 amino acids. In germline, CDR1 is DFQATT, CDR2 SNEGSKA (reference sequence). Trimming pared 0 bases from V and 11 bases from J, leaving 10 bases between. CDR3 nucleotide sequence: TGCAGTGCTAGAGATGTGGCAGCGGCTTTCTTT. Encoded protein: CSARDVAAAFF.

The sample holds a few counts of this clone. The chain links TRBV5-1 to TRBJ1-5; D gene unclear. The CDR3 runs 15 residues. Germline V gene lookup returns CDR1 SGHRS and CDR2 YFSETQ. V lost 4 bases to trimming and J lost 3 bases, with 14 bases between them. CDR3 residues: CASSLAPGDNQPQHF. Written as DNA, the CDR3 is TGCGCCAGCAGCCTAGCTCCAGGTGACAATCAGCCCCAGCATTTT. Drawing the rest from reference TRBV5-1 and TRBJ1-5, the complete variable domain is KAGVTQTPRYLIKTRGQQVTLSCSPISGHRSVSWYQQTPGQGLQFLFEYFSETQRNKGNFPGRFSGRQFSNSRSEMNVSTLELGDSALYLCASSLAPGDNQPQHFGDGTRLSIL.

V usage is TRBV4-3 and J usage is TRBJ1-6; the match to TRBD1 covers 8 bases. Germline V gene sequence: CDR1 LGHNA, CDR2 YSLEER. Losses at the gene ends were 1 base for V and 5 bases for J; bases not matched to a gene: 1. This CDR3 is built from 15 residues. The CDR3 spells CASSQGDRHNSPLHF. The CDR3 DNA reads TGCGCCAGCAGCCAAGGGGACAGGCATAATTCACCCCTCCACTTT.

The chain has TRBV21-1 and TRBJ2-7; no DNA check was done on the table's D call, TRBD1. TRBV21-1 is a known pseudogene. This CDR3 has 14 residues. As DNA, the CDR3 is TGTGCCAGCAGCATACCCGGGACAACCTACGAGCAGTACTTC. Amino acid sequence: CASSIPGTTYEQYF.

The chain combines TRBV30 with TRBJ2-5; D may be TRBD1 (5 bases). This CDR3 is built from 12 residues. Trimming shortened V by 5 bases and J by 0 bases, and 7 bases separated the two germline ends. Germline V lookup: CDR1 GTSNPN, CDR2 SVGIG (reference sequence). The CDR3 coding sequence is TGTGCCTGGGGACACAACCAAGAGACCCAGTACTTC. Protein: CAWGHNQETQYF.

The chain links TRBV5-1 to TRBJ2-7; D remains ambiguous. Germline V gene data show CDR1 as SGHRS and CDR2 as YFSETQ. Deletions cut 2 bases from V and 2 bases from J, with 11 bases between. This CDR3 is 14 amino acids long. The CDR3 nucleotides are TGCGCCAGCAGCTTACGCGACTTAGCCTACGAGCAGTACTTC. This sequence encodes CASSLRDLAYEQYF.

The CDR3 loop reads CAWSLGLGELFF. In DNA, the CDR3 is TGTGCCTGGAGTCTGGGCCTCGGGGAGCTGTTTTTT. The gene calls are TRBV30 and TRBJ2-2, with unresolved D. The V end was cut by 2 bases, the J end by 7 bases, with 8 bases between. This CDR3 spans 12 amino acids. The germline V gene encodes CDR1 GTSNPN and CDR2 SVGIG (reference sequence).

The chain carries TRBV30 and TRBJ2-5; tentatively, D is TRBD1 (5 bases). The germline gives CDR1 GTSNPN, CDR2 SVGIG (reference sequence). This CDR3 spans 14 amino acids. V lost 0 bases and J lost 0, with 8 bases in between. The CDR3 sequence: CAWSVQADQETQYF. The DNA for the CDR3 is TGTGCCTGGAGTGTACAGGCGGACCAAGAGACCCAGTACTTC.

This clone was seen a handful of times. The rearrangement uses TRBV29-1 and TRBJ2-7; 9 nucleotides match TRBD1. CDR3 length: 15 residues. Germline loops: CDR1 SQVTM, CDR2 ANQGSEA. V shed 4 bases, J shed 5 bases, and the junction held 12 bases outside the gene matches. The CDR3 DNA reads as TGCAGCGTTGTAGACCCCGGGACAGGGCGCCACGAGCAGTACTTC. Protein sequence: CSVVDPGTGRHEQYF.

This sequence joins TRBV6-5 and TRBJ1-1; a possible D gene is TRBD1 (6 bases). The ends were cut back, 7 bases at V and 2 bases at J, with 11 bases in the middle. Germline V gene data show CDR1 as MNHEY and CDR2 as SVGAGI. The CDR3 runs 13 residues. This CDR3 reads CASTRGINTEAFF. DNA for the CDR3: TGTGCCAGCACGAGGGGGATAAACACTGAAGCTTTCTTT.

The chain uses TRBV4-1 and TRBJ2-3; D is ambiguous. CDR3 size: 17 residues. From germline, CDR1 is MGHRA and CDR2 YSYEKL. With 1 base removed from V and 1 base from J, the gap between germline ends came to 15 bases. CDR3 nucleotides: TGCGCCAGCAGCCAAGGGTCAGTATACGAACGCACAGATACGCAGTATTTT. Translating gives CASSQGSVYERTDTQYF.

This sequence joins TRBV29-1 and TRBJ2-5; 10 bases are shared with TRBD2. Looked up from germline, CDR1 is SQVTM and CDR2 is ANQGSEA. CDR3 length: 13 amino acids. J gave up 3 bases and V 6 bases, and 4 bases lay outside the gene matches. CDR3: CSVSSGGEETQYF. The CDR3 DNA follows: TGCAGCGTCTCTAGCGGGGGAGAAGAGACCCAGTACTTC.

The V and J genes are TRBV30 and TRBJ2-5; 11 bases line up with TRBD1. The CDR3 sequence is 16 residues long. Trimming removed 0 bases from V and 1 base from J; junction bases left unmatched: 4. Germline lookup yields CDR1 GTSNPN and CDR2 SVGIG (reference sequence). CDR3 sequence reads: CAWSVGQGAIQETQYF. CDR3 DNA: TGTGCCTGGAGTGTAGGACAGGGGGCGATCCAAGAGACCCAGTACTTC.

V gene TRBV7-8 combines with J gene TRBJ2-1, with D perhaps TRBD1 or TRBD2 (5 bases each). Trimming took off 5 bases at V and 7 bases at J, with 15 bases between the two ends. The germline gives CDR1 SGHVS, CDR2 FQNEAQ. This CDR3 has 14 residues. The CDR3 sequence: CASSLGTARNEQFF. The CDR3, as DNA: TGTGCCAGCAGCCTCGGGACGGCTCGGAATGAGCAGTTCTTC.

Only a few counts were recorded for this clone. CDR3 sequence: CASSFYGGREQYF. In nucleotides, the CDR3 is TGTGCCAGCAGTTTTTACGGGGGGAGAGAGCAGTACTTC. V gene TRBV28 combines with J gene TRBJ2-7, with 7 bases lining up with TRBD2. CDR1 is MDHEN and CDR2 is SYDVKM in the germline V gene. After removal of 3 bases from V and 7 bases from J, the junction contained 6 bases not matched to a gene. The CDR3 is 13 amino acids.

Only a few counts were recorded for this clone. The V gene is TRBV6-5, the J gene TRBJ1-6, with D possibly being TRBD1 (6 bases). Looked up from germline, CDR1 is MNHEY and CDR2 is SVGAGI. The CDR3 length is 14 residues. Trimming shortened V by 6 bases and J by 9 bases, and 15 bases separated the two germline ends. This chain's CDR3 is CASRRTAPTSPLHF. DNA for the CDR3: TGTGCCAGCAGGCGGACAGCGCCTACTTCACCCCTCCACTTT.

This clone was detected only a few times. The chain couples TRBV19 to TRBJ2-1; the D gene is possibly TRBD2 (6 bases). V dropped 5 bases and J dropped 4 bases, with 15 bases sitting between them. The germline gives CDR1 LNHDA, CDR2 SQIVND (reference sequence). The CDR3 length is 15 residues. CDR3 nucleotide sequence: TGTGCCAGTAGTGCCGGGACTTCAATGTACAATGAGCAGTTCTTC. Protein product: CASSAGTSMYNEQFF. The complete variable domain, with remaining parts taken from reference TRBV19 and TRBJ2-1, reads DGGITQSPKYLFRKEGQNVTLSCEQNLNHDAMYWYRQDPGQGLRLIYYSQIVNDFQKGDIAEGYSVSREKKESFPLTVTSAQKNPTAFYLCASSAGTSMYNEQFFGPGTRLTVL.

J is TRBJ2-5 and V is TRBV30; TRBD1 is a possible D gene (6 bases). This CDR3 contains 16 residues. From germline, CDR1 is GTSNPN and CDR2 SVGIG (reference sequence). V lost 1 base and J 5 bases, leaving 20 bases between the germline ends. The CDR3 reads CAWSADLNRVTETQYF. CDR3 bases: TGTGCCTGGAGTGCCGACCTAAACAGGGTCACGGAGACCCAGTACTTC.

The chain recombines TRBV7-3 with TRBJ2-7; D might be TRBD1 (5 bases). CDR3 length: 13 residues. With 2 bases removed from V and 5 bases from J, the gap between germline ends came to 10 bases. Germline loops: CDR1 SGHTA, CDR2 FQGTGA. The CDR3 DNA sequence: TGTGCCAGCAGCTTACGATGGGGCCACGAGCAGTACTTC. This sequence encodes CASSLRWGHEQYF.

The rearrangement joins TRBV5-4 to TRBJ2-7; D is perhaps TRBD1 or TRBD2 (6 bases each). CDR3 length: 14 amino acids. Germline CDR1 is SGHNT and CDR2 is YYREEE (reference sequence). Trimming pared 5 bases from V and 5 bases from J, leaving 17 bases between. The CDR3 DNA is TGTGCCAGCAGGCCCGGGGGCTTCAACCACGAGCAGTACTTC. Its translation: CASRPGGFNHEQYF.

This rearrangement joins TRBV2 to TRBJ2-5, with 9 bases lining up with TRBD1. V trimming: 5 bases; J trimming: 5 bases; junction bases outside the gene matches: 3. The CDR3 spans 13 residues. The germline V gene has CDR1 SNHLY and CDR2 FYNNEI. The CDR3 DNA is TGTGCCAGCAGTTTAGACAGGGGGGAGACCCAGTACTTC. It codes for CASSLDRGETQYF.

The V gene is TRBV20-1, the J gene TRBJ2-7; weak D call: TRBD2 (6 bases). V was cut by 5 bases and J by 7 bases, with 12 bases left in between. The CDR3 sequence is 11 residues long. CDR1 DFQATT and CDR2 SNEGSKA come from the germline V gene (reference sequence). The CDR3 sequence: CSASSVVEQYF. The CDR3 nucleotides are TGCAGTGCTTCTAGCGTAGTAGAGCAGTACTTC.

The V and J genes are TRBV7-2 and TRBJ2-3; D is uncertain. CDR3 length equals 11 residues. Trimming stripped 4 bases from V and 8 bases from J, with 7 bases between. Per germline, CDR1 SGHTA and CDR2 FQGNSA. The CDR3 DNA follows: TGTGCCAGCAGCTCGGTGGGTACGCAGTATTTT. It specifies CASSSVGTQYF.

J is TRBJ2-5 and V is TRBV4-3; 9 positions match TRBD2. This CDR3 region has 18 residues. Germline-derived CDR1 and CDR2 are LGHNA and YSLEER. J was trimmed by 4 bases and V by 1 base; bases with no gene match: 13. The CDR3 coding sequence is TGCGCCAGCAGCCAAGCCCCTCTTGGCGGGGGGGCAGGAGAGACCCAGTACTTC. Its protein product is CASSQAPLGGGAGETQYF.

This clone is judged medium-sized (0.01 to 0.1%). This sequence joins TRBV28 and TRBJ2-5; 11 nucleotides agree with TRBD2. After removal of 6 bases from V and 4 bases from J, the junction contained 7 bases not matched to a gene. Per germline, CDR1 MDHEN and CDR2 SYDVKM. The CDR3 sequence is 15 residues long. CDR3 sequence: CASSLAGGPPETQYF. The CDR3 nucleotides are TGTGCCAGCAGCTTAGCGGGAGGGCCTCCAGAGACCCAGTACTTC.

V is TRBV2 and J is TRBJ2-5; D gene uncertain. V dropped 8 bases and J dropped 5 bases, with 15 bases sitting between them. The CDR3 extends over 13 amino acids. CDR1 and CDR2 from the germline V gene are SNHLY and FYNNEI. CDR3: CASSKDSEETQYF. In nucleotides, the CDR3 is TGTGCCAGCTCGAAGGATAGTGAGGAGACCCAGTACTTC. Filled out from reference TRBV2 and TRBJ2-5, the complete variable domain reads EPEVTQTPSHQVTQMGQEVILRCVPISNHLYFYWYRQILGQKVEFLVSFYNNEISEKSEIFDDQFSVERPDGSNFTLKIRSTKLEDSAMYFCASSKDSEETQYFGPGTRLLVL.

The chain carries TRBV4-2 and TRBJ2-3; D perhaps matches TRBD2 (6 bases). Germline CDR1 is LGHNA and CDR2 is YNFKEQ. This CDR3 is built from 17 residues. Trimming shortened V by 0 bases and J by 1 base, and 14 bases separated the two germline ends. The CDR3 region has the DNA TGTGCCAGCAGCCAAGAACTTGCGGGAAGGGGCACAGATACGCAGTATTTT. This translates into CASSQELAGRGTDTQYF.